Shown below are 9 T cell receptor beta chains from a single sample sequenced in a study of T-cell memory formation after mild COVID-19. TCRdb fed the 5' RACE reads into MiXCR, producing one record per CDR3 protein. The table lists tens of thousands of distinct CDR3 sequences, over 6.5% of them singletons. Sequencing was carried out using PBMCs or a T cell subset sorted from them (not recorded which). The source is a young man who had mild COVID-19 (a few samples of this study predate the infection). Cell type and time point are not known.

In its sample, this clonotype was seen many times. The V and J genes are TRBV6-2 or TRBV6-3 and TRBJ1-5; D is unclear. CDR1 and CDR2 from the germline V gene are MNHEY and SVGEGT. CDR3 size: 12 residues. Between the trimmed V and J ends, which lost 2 bases and 7 bases, there was a span of 6 bases. The CDR3 DNA follows: TGTGCCAGCAGTTACATCGACCAGCCCCAGCATTTT. Translation: CASSYIDQPQHF.

This clonotype was counted a few times. V and J are TRBV2 and TRBJ2-3, with a possible D match to TRBD2 (6 bases). The V gene's germline CDR1 is SNHLY and CDR2 FYNNEI. The CDR3 sequence is 14 residues long. V was clipped by 8 bases and J by 4 bases, with 16 bases between them. For the CDR3, the DNA is TGTGCCAGCGGGCCCCGACGGGGGTCAGATACGCAGTATTTT. Its protein is CASGPRRGSDTQYF.

The sample holds many counts of this clonotype. The rearrangement uses TRBV5-1 and TRBJ1-1; TRBD1 is a possible D gene (5 bases). CDR1 and CDR2 from the germline V gene are SGHRS and YFSETQ. The CDR3 sequence is 13 residues long. Trimming cost V 4 bases and J 8 bases, with 15 bases left between them. CDR3 protein: CASSLGPGREAFF. The CDR3 bases are TGCGCCAGCAGCCTGGGGCCCGGGCGGGAAGCTTTCTTT.

The V call is TRBV5-1, the J call TRBJ1-2, with 9 bases matching TRBD1. Germline trimming cut 7 bases from V and 1 base from J; bases unmatched to any gene: 5. This CDR3 spans 14 amino acids. Germline CDR1 is SGHRS and CDR2 is YFSETQ. The CDR3 nucleotides read TGCGCCAGCGGATCGACAGGGGGTAACTATGGCTACACCTTC. This encodes CASGSTGGNYGYTF.

The table lists this clonotype with many counts. The rearrangement uses TRBV5-1 and TRBJ2-5; perhaps TRBD2 as D (6 bases). The CDR3 loop spans 16 amino acids. In germline, CDR1 is SGHRS, CDR2 YFSETQ. The V end lost 5 bases, the J end lost 1 base, and 18 bases lay between the germline ends. The CDR3 spells CASRLTSLAPQETQYF. CDR3 coding DNA: TGCGCCAGCAGATTGACGTCACTAGCTCCCCAAGAGACCCAGTACTTC.

The rearrangement uses TRBV7-9 and TRBJ2-7; TRBD1 is a possible D gene (5 bases). Trimming cost V 4 bases and J 3 bases, with 19 bases left between them. This CDR3 region has 16 residues. Germline values: CDR1 SEHNR, CDR2 FQNEAQ (reference sequence). In DNA form, the CDR3 reads TGTGCCAGCAGCTCGCCCACAGGTTTGGGGCACTACGAGCAGTACTTC. The encoded protein is CASSSPTGLGHYEQYF.

This clonotype was seen only a few times. The chain combines TRBV18 with TRBJ1-6; D unclear. CDR3 size: 15 residues. Germline-derived CDR1 and CDR2 are KGHSH and LQKENI. Trimming pared 3 bases from V and 0 bases from J, leaving 6 bases between. The CDR3 DNA reads as TGTGCCAGCTCACCCCAGGACTCCTATAATTCACCCCTCCACTTT. Protein sequence: CASSPQDSYNSPLHF.

The table lists this clonotype with many counts. The gene calls are TRBV18 and TRBJ2-5, with D possibly TRBD2 on 6 matching bases. The germline V and J ends were trimmed by 0 bases and 5 bases, with 7 bases remaining between them. The CDR3 consists of 13 residues. Germline-derived CDR1 and CDR2 are KGHSH and LQKENI. CDR3 loop: CASSPPGGETQYF. CDR3 nucleotides: TGTGCCAGCTCACCACCTGGGGGGGAGACCCAGTACTTC.

This clonotype was recorded at least ten times. The chain carries TRBV12-3 or TRBV12-4 and TRBJ2-2; no definite D call. V lost 8 bases to trimming and J lost 0 bases, with 7 bases between them. The CDR3 is made up of 13 amino acids. As DNA, the CDR3 is TGTGCCAGCGGGCAAGCGAACACCGGGGAGCTGTTTTTT. Its protein is CASGQANTGELFF.